A single count supports the clone carrying this T cell receptor (beta chain). This entry is derived from a study of CD8+ T cells in alopecia areata. Study at large: Tofacitinib was taken orally by treated patients, and the dose was 5 to 10 mg twice daily. Affected scalp percentage set treated patients' severity scores.

Treatment defined: oral pan-JAK inhibitor, 5-10 mg twice daily. Sorted out of PBMCs were CD4+ T cells and CD8+ T cells. Extraction and reverse transcription of RNA yielded cDNA as the sequencing template. TCRdb's copy holds only in-frame clones and misses some; the assay was immunoSEQ multiplex PCR. The sample shows under 350,000 clones, nearly 60% of them seen only once. Germline CDR1 reads SGHDT; CDR2 reads YYEEEE. CDR3 length: 14 residues. The V and J ends lost 2 bases and 4 bases respectively, with 7 bases between them. The source material was CD4+ T cells sorted from blood, sampled at week 24, from a patient treated with tofacitinib. The TCR sequence derives from a human donor with alopecia areata. The J gene is TRBJ2-6, the V gene TRBV5-6; D is uncertain. The CDR3 loop reads CASSFLGGANVLTF. In DNA form, the CDR3 reads TGTGCCAGCAGCTTCTTGGGCGGGGCCAACGTCCTGACTTTC. Together with reference TRBV5-6 and TRBJ2-6, the CDR3 gives the full variable domain: DAGVTQSPTHLIKTRGQQVTLRCSPKSGHDTVSWYQQALGQGPQFIFQYYEEEERQRGNFPDRFSGHQFPNYSSELNVNALLLGDSALYLCASSFLGGANVLTFGAGSRLTVL.